This TCR beta chain was profiled in a study of T cells in Graves' hyperthyroidism and ophthalmopathy. RNA transcripts served as the template for amplifying TCR beta CDR3 regions. HTBI primers were used for first-round RT-PCR of the TCR CDR3. Using its own MiXCR run on the multiplex PCR reads, TCRdb lists one record per CDR3 protein. Counted here are hundreds of thousands of distinct CDR3 sequences, approximately 15% occurring once; the ten biggest clones make up approximately 12%. The CDR3 extends over 14 amino acids. The germline gives CDR1 SEHNR, CDR2 FQNEAQ (reference sequence). Trimming cost V 1 base and J 7 bases, with 11 bases left between them. Whole-study results and caveats: The blood repertoire included most of the expanded thyroid clonotypes above 0.001.

As concerns this clonotype: Its antigen remains unidentified.

The sample was blood. The TCR sequence derives from a woman in her forties or fifties with Graves' ophthalmopathy. The chain combines TRBV7-9 with TRBJ2-1; the D is unclear. The DNA of the CDR3 is TGTGCCAGCAGCTTAGTAGGTACCACTAATGAGCAGTTCTTC. This sequence encodes CASSLVGTTNEQFF. The entire variable domain, with the rest obtained from reference TRBV7-9 and TRBJ2-1, is as follows: DTGVSQNPRHKITKRGQNVTFRCDPISEHNRLYWYRQTLGQGPEFLTYFQNEAQLEKSRLLSDRFSAERPKGSFSTLEIQRTEQGDSAMYLCASSLVGTTNEQFFGPGTRLTVL.